This T cell receptor (beta chain) was identified in a study of blood T cell repertoires in COVID-19. Trimming left V 4 bases short and J 1 base short, with 13 bases between. CDR1 is LNHDA, CDR2 SQIVND, per germline (reference sequence). This CDR3 contains 15 residues. Original methodology: Amplification of reference gene primers provided the estimated nucleated cell counts. The table came from immunoSEQ multiplex PCR; TCRdb's copy has only in-frame clones and leaves some out. The D gene and trimming were derived from the DNA, and the V and J assignments and clone size from that table. The sample comprises approximately 97,000 clones, roughly 86% of which are singletons, and 15% to 20% rests with the top ten.

Sample: peripheral blood. The J gene is TRBJ1-1, the V gene TRBV19; perhaps TRBD1 as D (6 bases). The TCR comes from a human donor in a cohort sampled during active COVID-19. The DNA of the CDR3 is TGTGCCAGTAGTAGACAGGAAGGAGCGAACACTGAAGCTTTCTTT. Translating it yields CASSRQEGANTEAFF.